These T cell receptor beta chains were read from a single sample in a study of blood T cell repertoires in COVID-19. Data came from immunoSEQ multiplex PCR; TCRdb stores just in-frame clones and leaves some out. The sample has 150,000 to 200,000 clones; around 82% are singletons. The specimen was peripheral blood. These receptor sequences come from a woman in her thirties or forties with COVID-19, enrolled during active disease. CDR3s include the opening cysteine and the closing phenylalanine or tryptophan. D genes are given only for firm matches. Some rows mark clone size as missing; the rest say once, few, many or name a class of expanded clone.

J gene | clone size | D gene | V gene | CDR3 protein | CDR3 DNA
TRBJ1-3 | once | - | TRBV2 | CASSGTDSHEYQTIYF | TGTGCCAGCAGTGGAACGGACAGCCACGAATACCAAACCATATATTTT
TRBJ1-5 | - | - | TRBV20-1 | CSASFGSGWGGNQPQHF | TGCAGTGCTAGTTTTGGGTCAGGGTGGGGTGGCAATCAGCCCCAGCATTTT
TRBJ2-1 | - | TRBD2 | TRBV2 | CASSRSGGANEQFF | TGTGCCAGCAGTCGTAGCGGGGGGGCCAATGAGCAGTTCTTC
TRBJ1-6 | - | - | TRBV7-9 | CASGLSVGGVRNSPLHF | TGTGCCAGCGGATTGTCCGTTGGGGGGGTACGGAATTCACCCCTCCACTTT
TRBJ1-2 | - | TRBD1 | TRBV7-9 | CASSLGVGQGARGYTF | TGTGCCAGCAGCTTAGGAGTCGGACAGGGGGCGAGGGGCTACACCTTC
TRBJ2-3 | - | - | TRBV19 | CASSRGLGTDTQYF | TGTGCCAGTAGTCGGGGGTTGGGCACAGATACGCAGTATTTT
TRBJ2-7 | - | - | TRBV25-1 | CASSDPRGSYEQYF | TGTGCCAGCAGTGATCCCAGGGGCTCCTACGAGCAGTACTTC
TRBJ1-2 | - | - | TRBV3-1/TRBV3-2 | CASSQDRTSINYGYTF | TGTGCCAGCAGCCAAGATCGGACAAGTATTAACTATGGCTACACCTTC
TRBJ2-3 | - | - | TRBV5-1 | CASRTAGDTQYF | TGCGCCAGCAGAACAGCCGGAGATACGCAGTATTTT
TRBJ1-1 | - | TRBD1 | TRBV5-1 | CASSSLGGQEGGTTEAFF | TGCGCCAGCAGCTCCCTAGGGGGACAGGAGGGGGGCACCACTGAAGCTTTCTTT
TRBJ2-2 | few | TRBD2 | TRBV4-2 | CASSQGLAGGQYTGELFF | TGTGCCAGCAGCCAAGGGCTAGCGGGGGGGCAATACACCGGGGAGCTGTTTTTT
TRBJ2-3 | - | TRBD2 | TRBV7-9 | CASSTDALLAGGGDTQYF | TGTGCCAGCAGCACGGACGCACTGCTAGCGGGAGGAGGAGATACGCAGTATTTT
TRBJ2-5 | few | TRBD2 | TRBV7-2 | CASSLVSGGIAGGLETQYF | TGTGCCAGCAGCTTAGTGTCGGGAGGAATAGCGGGGGGGCTAGAGACCCAGTACTTC
TRBJ2-1 | - | - | TRBV7-9 | CASSPYSTSYNEQFF | TGTGCCAGCAGCCCATATAGCACCTCCTACAATGAGCAGTTCTTC
TRBJ1-6 | - | - | TRBV14 | CASSQGWGGVGSPLHF | TGTGCCAGCAGCCAAGGCTGGGGCGGGGTGGGTTCACCCCTCCACTTT
TRBJ2-4 | - | - | TRBV21-1 | CASSKVATYPQKNIQYF | TGTGCCAGCAGCAAAGTCGCGACTTATCCCCAAAAAAACATTCAGTACTTC
TRBJ2-1 | - | - | TRBV3-1/TRBV3-2 | CASSQGTITDNEQFF | TGTGCCAGCAGCCAAGGGACTATAACCGACAATGAGCAGTTCTTC
TRBJ2-2 | - | - | TRBV7-2 | CASSQQYPRRGPGGGELFF | TGTGCCAGCAGCCAACAATACCCGCGGCGGGGGCCCGGGGGCGGGGAGCTGTTTTTT
TRBJ2-2 | - | TRBD2 | TRBV6-5 | CASSSERGRDGELFF | TGTGCCAGCAGTTCCGAGCGGGGGAGGGACGGGGAGCTGTTTTTT
TRBJ2-3 | - | - | TRBV14 | CASSQGGPPDTQYF | TGTGCCAGCAGCCAAGGGGGGCCCCCAGATACGCAGTATTTT
TRBJ2-5 | few | - | TRBV5-1 | CASSFAVRGETQYF | TGCGCCAGCAGCTTCGCAGTCCGGGGAGAGACCCAGTACTTC
TRBJ2-1 | - | TRBD2 | TRBV25-1 | CASSFSGDYNEQFF | TGTGCCAGCAGTTTTAGCGGGGACTACAATGAGCAGTTCTTC
TRBJ1-1 | - | TRBD1 | TRBV29-1 | CSVDGQGSFTEAFF | TGCAGCGTTGACGGACAGGGAAGTTTTACTGAAGCTTTCTTT
TRBJ1-3 | once | - | TRBV18 | CASSPWTVSGNTIYF | TGTGCCAGCTCACCTTGGACAGTCTCTGGAAACACCATATATTTT
TRBJ2-1 | - | TRBD2 | TRBV7-7 | CASSPSGGAVGEQFF | TGTGCTAGCAGCCCTAGCGGGGGGGCCGTGGGTGAGCAGTTCTTC
TRBJ1-1 | - | - | TRBV24-1 | CATSDRAPRAEAFF | TGTGCCACCAGTGATAGGGCCCCGAGGGCTGAAGCTTTCTTT
TRBJ1-2 | - | TRBD1 | TRBV28 | CASSPAGQGGDGYTF | TGTGCCAGCAGTCCCGCCGGACAGGGAGGGGATGGCTACACCTTC
TRBJ1-1 | - | - | TRBV30 | CAWNTGNTEAFF | TGTGCCTGGAATACAGGGAACACTGAAGCTTTCTTT
TRBJ1-6 | - | - | TRBV6-5 | CASRTRDSPLHF | TGTGCCAGTCGCACGCGGGATTCACCCCTCCACTTT
TRBJ2-7 | - | - | TRBV20-1 | CSASFGGTPSTREQYF | TGCAGTGCTAGTTTTGGCGGGACCCCTAGTACGCGGGAGCAGTACTTC
TRBJ1-3 | once | - | TRBV21-1 | CASSKESGVWFRENTIYF | TGTGCCAGCAGCAAAGAAAGCGGCGTTTGGTTCCGGGAAAACACCATATATTTT
TRBJ1-6 | many | - | TRBV30 | CAWSLRGANSPLHF | TGTGCCTGGAGTCTGCGGGGAGCTAATTCACCCCTCCACTTT
TRBJ2-3 | once | TRBD1 | TRBV4-2 | CASSLPTGTGDSGYTDTQYF | TGTGCCAGCAGTCTCCCGACCGGGACAGGGGATAGCGGGTACACAGATACGCAGTATTTT
TRBJ2-1 | - | - | TRBV9 | CASSVADSINIYNEQFF | TGTGCCAGCAGCGTAGCAGATTCAATAAATATCTACAATGAGCAGTTCTTC
TRBJ2-1 | few | TRBD2 | TRBV11-3 | CASSFFTSGNNEQFF | TGTGCCAGCAGCTTTTTCACTAGCGGAAACAATGAGCAGTTCTTC
TRBJ2-1 | once | - | TRBV7-7 | CASSLNPTGNEQFF | TGTGCTAGCAGCTTAAACCCTACGGGGAATGAGCAGTTCTTC
TRBJ1-5 | - | TRBD1 | TRBV19 | CASVDRDGGNQPQHF | TGTGCCAGTGTCGACAGGGACGGCGGTAATCAGCCCCAGCATTTT
TRBJ1-3 | once | - | TRBV2 | CASSVRRDFGNTIYF | TGTGCCAGCAGTGTCCGCCGGGACTTTGGAAACACCATATATTTT
TRBJ2-1 | once | TRBD2 | TRBV7-2 | CASSPSGLNYNEQFF | TGTGCCAGCAGCCCTAGCGGACTGAATTACAATGAGCAGTTCTTC
TRBJ2-3 | - | - | TRBV2 | CASSDSRNSGPTDTQYF | TGTGCCAGCAGTGACTCTCGGAATAGCGGACCCACAGATACGCAGTATTTT
TRBJ1-2 | - | TRBD1 | TRBV2 | CASTRGQAMYGYTF | TGTGCCAGCACGAGGGGACAGGCCATGTATGGCTACACCTTC
TRBJ2-1 | - | TRBD2 | TRBV9 | CASSAPLAGVSEQFF | TGTGCCAGCAGCGCGCCGCTAGCGGGAGTTTCTGAGCAGTTCTTC
TRBJ2-3 | - | TRBD2 | TRBV2 | CASRRLAGGQMGDTQYF | TGTGCCAGCAGGAGACTAGCGGGAGGGCAGATGGGGGATACGCAGTATTTT
TRBJ2-5 | - | - | TRBV7-2 | CASGRTPQETQYF | TGTGCCAGCGGACGGACTCCCCAAGAGACCCAGTACTTC
TRBJ2-2 | - | TRBD1 | TRBV7-9 | CASRVDRGTGELFF | TGTGCCAGCAGAGTTGACAGGGGGACCGGGGAGCTGTTTTTT
TRBJ2-2 | - | TRBD1 | TRBV19 | CASLPSGTGHGELFF | TGTGCCAGTTTACCCTCCGGGACAGGGCACGGGGAGCTGTTTTTT
TRBJ2-7 | - | TRBD1 | TRBV19 | CASSISGTGVEQYF | TGTGCCAGTAGTATTTCCGGGACAGGGGTCGAGCAGTACTTC
TRBJ1-6 | once | TRBD1 | TRBV4-1 | CASSRGQLSSYNSPLHF | TGCGCCAGCAGCCGGGGACAGCTGAGCTCCTATAATTCACCCCTCCACTTT
TRBJ1-1 | - | - | TRBV20-1 | CSASNGQRPNTEAFF | TGCAGTGCTAGTAATGGACAGAGACCGAACACTGAAGCTTTCTTT
TRBJ1-2 | - | - | TRBV9 | CASSQTPERGYTF | TGTGCCAGCAGCCAGACTCCCGAGCGGGGCTACACCTTC
TRBJ2-1 | - | - | TRBV27 | CASSSYDQNRGQFF | TGTGCCAGCAGTTCCTACGACCAGAATCGGGGGCAGTTCTTC